Shown below are 27 T cell receptor beta chains from a single sample sequenced in a study of T cells expressing NK-cell markers (dated by TCRdb to 2020 to 2021). Receptors were amplified or captured by 5' RACE. The data were produced on an Illumina HiSeq 2000. The reads were reprocessed in TCRdb, with one entry per CDR3 protein sequence and no accompanying DNA. This sample's records show approximately 150,000 distinct CDR3 sequences. The top ten clones comprise around 20% of the sample. Sequenced material: blood T cells: a sorted CD56 or NKG2C T cell subset, CD4+ or CD8+ T cells, or bulk PBMC T cells (not recorded which). These receptors originate from a woman aged 18 to 75 in good health.

V gene TRBV20-1 combines with J gene TRBJ2-6. The CDR3 totals 15 residues. The V gene's germline CDR1 is DFQATT and CDR2 SNEGSKA (reference sequence). The CDR3 is CSARSGLFGANVLTF.

The V and J genes are TRBV30 and TRBJ2-7; TCRdb names TRBD1, which stays unverified in the absence of DNA. The CDR3 contains 13 residues. Germline V gives CDR1 GTSNPN, CDR2 SVGIG (reference sequence). CDR3 residues: CAWTRDRFYEQYF.

The chain combines TRBV5-1 with TRBJ1-4; the TCRdb D gene call, TRBD1, has no DNA to confirm it. This CDR3 comprises 14 residues. Germline values: CDR1 SGHRS, CDR2 YFSETQ. The CDR3 sequence: CASSQGQGNEKLFF.

The rearrangement links TRBV6-1 to TRBJ1-3. The CDR3 spans 14 residues. Germline loops: CDR1 MNHNS, CDR2 SASEGT. This CDR3 is CASFSQGTGNTIYF.

The chain combines TRBV9 with TRBJ2-1. CDR3 length: 16 residues. Germline V gene sequence: CDR1 SGDLS, CDR2 YYNGEE. The CDR3 reads CASSVDGVHTYNEQFF. Supplemented by reference TRBV9 and TRBJ2-1, the full variable domain reads DSGVTQTPKHLITATGQRVTLRCSPRSGDLSVYWYQQSLDQGLQFLIQYYNGEERAKGNILERFSAQQFPDLHSELNLSSLELGDSALYFCASSVDGVHTYNEQFFGPGTRLTVL.

The chain carries TRBV5-1 and TRBJ1-1. There are 15 residues in the CDR3. Germline V gene lookup returns CDR1 SGHRS and CDR2 YFSETQ. This CDR3 reads CASSPWTVEDTEAFF.

CDR3 residues: CASSADSGGLNEQFF. The chain employs TRBV7-2 and TRBJ2-1; TCRdb proposes TRBD2, but this gene call is untestable without DNA. This CDR3 comprises 15 residues. Germline assignment: CDR1 SGHTA and CDR2 FQGNSA. Using reference TRBV7-2 and TRBJ2-1 for the parts outside the CDR3, the full variable domain is GAGVSQSPSNKVTEKGKDVELRCDPISGHTALYWYRQSLGQGLEFLIYFQGNSAPDKSGLPSDRFSAERTGGSVSTLTIQRTQQEDSAVYLCASSADSGGLNEQFFGPGTRLTVL.

The chain joins TRBV10-3 to TRBJ2-2; lacking DNA, the TRBD1 call made by TCRdb goes unchecked. Germline V gene data show CDR1 as ENHRY and CDR2 as SYGVKD. This CDR3 has 14 amino acids. The CDR3 sequence: CAISTDRATGELFF.

The chain has TRBV3-1 and TRBJ1-6; the D call of TRBD1 rests on TCRdb alone, since no DNA is present to check it. CDR3 length: 15 residues. Germline-derived CDR1 and CDR2 are LGHDT and YNNKEL (reference sequence). The CDR3 sequence is CASSQQGGVNSPLHF.

This chain uses TRBV6-1 with TRBJ2-7; the D call from TCRdb, TRBD1, cannot be confirmed without DNA. The CDR3 is made up of 15 amino acids. The germline V gene encodes CDR1 MNHNS and CDR2 SASEGT. CDR3 sequence: CASTQGSSISYEQYF.

The CDR3 spells CASSFRNRGNSPLHF. This chain uses TRBV12-3 or TRBV12-4 with TRBJ1-6; TCRdb's D gene call, TRBD1, goes unchecked for lack of DNA. The CDR3 has 15 residues.

This chain links TRBV4-2 with TRBJ2-1; absent DNA, TCRdb's TRBD2 call cannot be checked. CDR1 and CDR2 (germline): LGHNA, YNFKEQ. This CDR3 region has 16 residues. CDR3 sequence: CASSVPRGGAYNEQFF.

This chain joins TRBV4-1 and TRBJ1-5. CDR3 size: 15 residues. The germline CDR1 and CDR2 sequences are MGHRA and YSYEKL. This CDR3 is CASSQDPNSNQPQHF.

This chain uses TRBV3-1 with TRBJ2-1; TCRdb calls TRBD2, which cannot be checked without DNA. CDR1 and CDR2 from the germline V gene are LGHDT and YNNKEL (reference sequence). The CDR3 has 16 amino acids. CDR3 sequence: CASSQGLAGRMGEQFF.

This chain joins TRBV20-1 and TRBJ2-7; TCRdb's assignment of TRBD2 cannot be checked, as there is no DNA. The germline gives CDR1 DFQATT, CDR2 SNEGSKA (reference sequence). This CDR3 is built from 18 residues. This CDR3 is CSAPLPGLRSGSSYEQYF.

The CDR3: CASSDPSNPGELFF. The chain employs TRBV5-1 and TRBJ2-2. The V gene's germline CDR1 is SGHRS and CDR2 YFSETQ. The CDR3 is made up of 14 amino acids.

The chain carries TRBV29-1 and TRBJ2-3. The CDR3 has 14 residues. Germline V gives CDR1 SQVTM, CDR2 ANQGSEA. CDR3 amino acids: CSVGSISSTDTQYF.

The chain combines TRBV5-1 with TRBJ2-5. This CDR3 has 15 amino acids. Germline CDR1 is SGHRS and CDR2 is YFSETQ. The CDR3 loop reads CASSLDRVGQETQYF.

CDR3: CASSFSGGAGDTQYF. The chain links TRBV7-2 to TRBJ2-3; TCRdb's D call, TRBD1, is unchecked because there is no DNA. The CDR3 spans 15 residues. Germline lookup yields CDR1 SGHTA and CDR2 FQGNSA. The entire variable domain, with the rest obtained from reference TRBV7-2 and TRBJ2-3, is as follows: GAGVSQSPSNKVTEKGKDVELRCDPISGHTALYWYRQSLGQGLEFLIYFQGNSAPDKSGLPSDRFSAERTGGSVSTLTIQRTQQEDSAVYLCASSFSGGAGDTQYFGPGTRLTVL.

The rearrangement joins TRBV4-2 to TRBJ2-2; TCRdb outputs TRBD2, but without DNA this stays unchecked. Germline V gives CDR1 LGHNA, CDR2 YNFKEQ. The CDR3 totals 16 residues. The CDR3 is CASSQVPGLATGELFF.

The chain recombines TRBV29-1 with TRBJ2-2. The CDR3 sequence is 13 residues long. Germline V gene sequence: CDR1 SQVTM, CDR2 ANQGSEA. The CDR3 is CSASIVGTGELFF.

The V and J genes are TRBV7-3 and TRBJ2-3; TCRdb outputs TRBD2, but without DNA this stays unchecked. From germline, CDR1 is SGHTA and CDR2 FQGTGA. The CDR3 is made up of 15 amino acids. The CDR3: CASSFKRGGTDTQYF.

The V gene is TRBV12-3 or TRBV12-4, the J gene TRBJ1-6. The CDR3 is made up of 15 amino acids. CDR3 amino acids: CASSTHEGYNSPLHF.

The chain is built from TRBV4-1 and TRBJ1-1; without DNA, the TCRdb call of TRBD1 cannot be checked. CDR1 and CDR2 from the germline V gene are MGHRA and YSYEKL. This CDR3 region has 16 residues. The CDR3 sequence: CASSQGYGTGGTEAFF.

This sequence joins TRBV20-1 and TRBJ2-7; the D gene TCRdb calls, TRBD2, cannot be checked with no DNA. The CDR3 runs to 14 residues. The germline V gene encodes CDR1 DFQATT and CDR2 SNEGSKA (reference sequence). The CDR3 spells CSALPALDIYEQYF.

V gene TRBV7-2 combines with J gene TRBJ2-2; the TRBD1 assignment by TCRdb is unverifiable without DNA. Germline loops: CDR1 SGHTA, CDR2 FQGNSA. The CDR3 is 14 amino acids. This chain's CDR3 is CASSLDRGGRELFF.

V usage is TRBV4-1 and J usage is TRBJ2-4; with no DNA, the TCRdb D assignment of TRBD2 cannot be verified. Germline V lookup: CDR1 MGHRA, CDR2 YSYEKL. The CDR3 consists of 20 residues. The chain's CDR3 is CASSLTPGSNGGVAKNIQYF.